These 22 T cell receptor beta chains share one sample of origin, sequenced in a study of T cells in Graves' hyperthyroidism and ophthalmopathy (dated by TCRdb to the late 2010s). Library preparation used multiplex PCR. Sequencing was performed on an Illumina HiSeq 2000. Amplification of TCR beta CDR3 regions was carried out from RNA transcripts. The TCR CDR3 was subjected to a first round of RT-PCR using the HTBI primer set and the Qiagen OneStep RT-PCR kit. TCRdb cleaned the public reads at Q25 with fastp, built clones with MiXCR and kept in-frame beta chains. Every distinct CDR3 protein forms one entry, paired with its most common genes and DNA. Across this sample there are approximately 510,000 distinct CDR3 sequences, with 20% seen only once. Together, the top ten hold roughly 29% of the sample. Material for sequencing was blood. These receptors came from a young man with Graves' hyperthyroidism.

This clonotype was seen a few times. This CDR3 reads CASSSRTGGFSYEQYF. DNA for the CDR3: TGTGCCAGCAGCTCCCGGACAGGGGGCTTCTCCTACGAGCAGTACTTC. This chain links TRBV11-1 with TRBJ2-7; 11 nucleotides agree with TRBD1. The germline gives CDR1 SGHAT, CDR2 FQDESV (reference sequence). The CDR3 has 16 amino acids. J lost 0 bases, V lost 4 bases, and 5 bases had no gene match.

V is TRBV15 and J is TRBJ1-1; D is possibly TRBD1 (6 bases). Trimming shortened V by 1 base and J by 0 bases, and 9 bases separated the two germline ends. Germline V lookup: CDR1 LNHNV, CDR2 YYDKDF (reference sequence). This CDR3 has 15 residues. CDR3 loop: CATSRGQGMNTEAFF. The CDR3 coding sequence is TGTGCCACCAGCAGAGGCCAGGGGATGAACACTGAAGCTTTCTTT.

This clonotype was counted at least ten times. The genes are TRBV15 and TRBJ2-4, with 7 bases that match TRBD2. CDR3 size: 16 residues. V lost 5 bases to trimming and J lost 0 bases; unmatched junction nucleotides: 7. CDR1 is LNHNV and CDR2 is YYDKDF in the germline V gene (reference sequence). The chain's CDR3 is CATSGGGSLAKNIQYF. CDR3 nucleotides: TGTGCCACCAGCGGGGGGGGTTCCCTAGCCAAAAACATTCAGTACTTC.

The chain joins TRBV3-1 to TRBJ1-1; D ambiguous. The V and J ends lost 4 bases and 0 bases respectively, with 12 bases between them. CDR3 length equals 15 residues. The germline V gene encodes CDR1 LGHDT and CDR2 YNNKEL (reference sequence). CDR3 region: CASSLMRPMNTEAFF. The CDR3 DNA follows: TGTGCCAGCAGCCTAATGAGACCGATGAACACTGAAGCTTTCTTT.

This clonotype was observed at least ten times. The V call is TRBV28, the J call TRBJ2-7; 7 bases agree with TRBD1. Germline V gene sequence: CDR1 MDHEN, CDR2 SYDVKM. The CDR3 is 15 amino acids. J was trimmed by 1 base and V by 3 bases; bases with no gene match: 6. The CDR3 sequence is CASSFRQGPSYEQYF. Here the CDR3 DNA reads TGTGCCAGCAGTTTTCGACAGGGACCGTCCTACGAGCAGTACTTC.

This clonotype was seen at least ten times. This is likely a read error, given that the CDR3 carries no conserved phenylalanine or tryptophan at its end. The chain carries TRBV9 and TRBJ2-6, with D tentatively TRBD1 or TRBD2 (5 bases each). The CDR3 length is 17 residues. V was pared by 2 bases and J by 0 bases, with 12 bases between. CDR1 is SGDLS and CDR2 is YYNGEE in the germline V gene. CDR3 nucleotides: TGTGCCAGCAGCGTGCTAGGGACGAACTCTGGGGCCAACGTCCTGACTCTC. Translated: CASSVLGTNSGANVLTL.

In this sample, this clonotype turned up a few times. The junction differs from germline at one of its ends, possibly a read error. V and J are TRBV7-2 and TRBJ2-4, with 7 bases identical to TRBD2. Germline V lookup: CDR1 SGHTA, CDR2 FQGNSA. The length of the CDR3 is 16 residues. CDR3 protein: CASSLWWGGNENIKYF. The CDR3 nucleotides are TGTGCCAGCAGCTTATGGTGGGGGGGGAATGAGAACATTAAGTACTTC.

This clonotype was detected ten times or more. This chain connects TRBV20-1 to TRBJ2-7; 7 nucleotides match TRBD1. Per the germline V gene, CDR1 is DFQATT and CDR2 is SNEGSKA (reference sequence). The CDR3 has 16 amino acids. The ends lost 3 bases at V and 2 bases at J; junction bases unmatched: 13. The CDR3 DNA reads TGCAGTGCTAGCCCCCCCACAGGGGCCCTCGCCTACGAGCAGTACTTC. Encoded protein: CSASPPTGALAYEQYF.

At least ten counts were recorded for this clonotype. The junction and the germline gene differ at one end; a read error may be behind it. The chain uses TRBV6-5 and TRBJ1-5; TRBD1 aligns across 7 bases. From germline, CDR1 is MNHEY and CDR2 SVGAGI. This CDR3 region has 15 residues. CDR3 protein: CASNYRGRSNQPQHF. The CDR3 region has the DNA TGTGCCAGCAATTACAGGGGAAGGAGCAATCAGCCCCAGCATTTT.

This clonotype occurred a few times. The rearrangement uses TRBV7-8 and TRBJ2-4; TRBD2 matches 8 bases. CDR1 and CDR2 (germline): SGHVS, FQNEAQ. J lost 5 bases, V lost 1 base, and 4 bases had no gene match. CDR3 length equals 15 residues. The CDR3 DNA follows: TGTGCCAGCAGCTTAGTGCGGGGGGCGGAAAACATTCAGTACTTC. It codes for CASSLVRGAENIQYF. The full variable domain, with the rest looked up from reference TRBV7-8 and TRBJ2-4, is GAGVSQSPRYKVAKRGQDVALRCDPISGHVSLFWYQQALGQGPEFLTYFQNEAQLDKSGLPSDRFFAERPEGSVSTLKIQRTQQEDSAVYLCASSLVRGAENIQYFGAGTRLSVL.

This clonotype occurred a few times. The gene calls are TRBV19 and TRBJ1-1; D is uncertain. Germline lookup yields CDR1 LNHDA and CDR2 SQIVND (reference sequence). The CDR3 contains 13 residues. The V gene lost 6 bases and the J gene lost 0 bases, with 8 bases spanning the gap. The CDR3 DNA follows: TGTGCCAGTAGAGGAGCCATGAACACTGAAGCTTTCTTT. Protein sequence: CASRGAMNTEAFF.

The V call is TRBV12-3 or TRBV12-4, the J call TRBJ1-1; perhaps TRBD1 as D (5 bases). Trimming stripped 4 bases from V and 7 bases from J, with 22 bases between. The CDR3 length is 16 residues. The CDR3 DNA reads TGTGCCAGCAGTTCCGAAGGGATAGGGGCTAAGAGTGAAGCTTTCTTT. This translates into CASSSEGIGAKSEAFF.

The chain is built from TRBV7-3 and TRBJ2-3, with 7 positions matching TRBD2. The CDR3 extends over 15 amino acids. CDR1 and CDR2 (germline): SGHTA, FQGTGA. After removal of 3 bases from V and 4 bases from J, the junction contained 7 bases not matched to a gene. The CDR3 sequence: CASSFGTTLPDTQYF. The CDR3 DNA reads TGTGCCAGCAGCTTCGGGACTACCCTTCCAGATACGCAGTATTTT. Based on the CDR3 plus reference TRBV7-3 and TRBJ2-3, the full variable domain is GAGVSQTPSNKVTEKGKYVELRCDPISGHTALYWYRQSLGQGPEFLIYFQGTGAADDSGLPNDRFFAVRPEGSVSTLKIQRTERGDSAVYLCASSFGTTLPDTQYFGPGTRLTVL.

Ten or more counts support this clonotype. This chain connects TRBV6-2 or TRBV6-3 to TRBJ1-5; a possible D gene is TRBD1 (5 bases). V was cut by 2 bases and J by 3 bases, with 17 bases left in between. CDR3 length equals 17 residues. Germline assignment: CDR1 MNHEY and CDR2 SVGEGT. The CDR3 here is CASSYRGRIKDNQPQHF. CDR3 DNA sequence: TGTGCCAGCAGTTACCGGGGACGGATCAAGGACAATCAGCCCCAGCATTTT.

In DNA, the CDR3 is TGTGCCAGCAGACCAACGCAGGGGAGTAGCAATCAGCCCCAGCATTTT. Translating it yields CASRPTQGSSNQPQHF. V is TRBV28 and J is TRBJ1-5, with D possibly matching TRBD1 (6 bases). The length of the CDR3 is 16 residues. V was shortened by 6 bases and J by 0 bases, with 15 bases between the two germline ends. Germline V gives CDR1 MDHEN, CDR2 SYDVKM.

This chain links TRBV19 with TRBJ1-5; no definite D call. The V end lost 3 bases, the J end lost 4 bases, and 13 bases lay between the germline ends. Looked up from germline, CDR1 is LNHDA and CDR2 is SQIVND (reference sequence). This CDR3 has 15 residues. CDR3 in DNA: TGTGCCAGTAGTATTGGGATCAGGAGAAATCAGCCCCAGCATTTT. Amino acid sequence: CASSIGIRRNQPQHF.

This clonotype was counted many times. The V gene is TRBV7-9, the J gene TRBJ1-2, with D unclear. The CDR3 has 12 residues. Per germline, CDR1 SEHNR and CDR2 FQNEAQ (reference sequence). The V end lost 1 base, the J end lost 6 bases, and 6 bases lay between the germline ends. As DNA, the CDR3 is TGTGCCAGCAGCTTAGGTTCCGATGGCTACACCTTC. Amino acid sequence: CASSLGSDGYTF.

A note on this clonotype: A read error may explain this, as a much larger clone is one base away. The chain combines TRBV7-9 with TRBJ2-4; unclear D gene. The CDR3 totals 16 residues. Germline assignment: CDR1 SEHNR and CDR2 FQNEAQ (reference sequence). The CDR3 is CASSTPSALAKNVQYF. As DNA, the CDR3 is TGTGCCAGCAGCACCCCAAGCGCTTTAGCCAAAAACGTTCAGTACTTC. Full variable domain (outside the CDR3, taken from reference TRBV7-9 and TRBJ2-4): DTGVSQNPRHKITKRGQNVTFRCDPISEHNRLYWYRQTLGQGPEFLTYFQNEAQLEKSRLLSDRFSAERPKGSFSTLEIQRTEQGDSAMYLCASSTPSALAKNVQYFGAGTRLSVL.

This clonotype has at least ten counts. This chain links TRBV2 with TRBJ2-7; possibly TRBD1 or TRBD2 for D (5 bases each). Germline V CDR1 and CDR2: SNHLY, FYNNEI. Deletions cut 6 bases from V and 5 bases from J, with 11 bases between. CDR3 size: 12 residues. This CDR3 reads CASRPGPHEQYF. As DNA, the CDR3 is TGTGCCAGCAGACCGGGGCCCCACGAGCAGTACTTC.

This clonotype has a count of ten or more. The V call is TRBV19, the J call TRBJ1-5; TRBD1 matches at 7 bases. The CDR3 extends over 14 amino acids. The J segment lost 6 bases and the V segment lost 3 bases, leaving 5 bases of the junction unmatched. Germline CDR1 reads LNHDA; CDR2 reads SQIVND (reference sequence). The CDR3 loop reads CASSMRGQIQPQHF. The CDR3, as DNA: TGTGCCAGTAGTATGAGGGGGCAAATTCAGCCCCAGCATTTT.

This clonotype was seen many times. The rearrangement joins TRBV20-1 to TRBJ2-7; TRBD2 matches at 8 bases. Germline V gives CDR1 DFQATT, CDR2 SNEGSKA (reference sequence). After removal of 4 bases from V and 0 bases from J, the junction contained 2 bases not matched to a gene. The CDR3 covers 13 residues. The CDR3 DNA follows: TGCAGTGCTACGGGGGGGAGCTCCTACGAGCAGTACTTC. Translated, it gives CSATGGSSYEQYF.

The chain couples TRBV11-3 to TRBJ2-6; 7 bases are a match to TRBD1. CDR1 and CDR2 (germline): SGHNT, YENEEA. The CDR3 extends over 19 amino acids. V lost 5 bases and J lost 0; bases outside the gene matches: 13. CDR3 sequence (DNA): TGTGCCAGCAGCCAACAAGTGGACAGGAGCCTCTCTGGGGCCAACGTCCTGACTTTC. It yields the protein CASSQQVDRSLSGANVLTF.